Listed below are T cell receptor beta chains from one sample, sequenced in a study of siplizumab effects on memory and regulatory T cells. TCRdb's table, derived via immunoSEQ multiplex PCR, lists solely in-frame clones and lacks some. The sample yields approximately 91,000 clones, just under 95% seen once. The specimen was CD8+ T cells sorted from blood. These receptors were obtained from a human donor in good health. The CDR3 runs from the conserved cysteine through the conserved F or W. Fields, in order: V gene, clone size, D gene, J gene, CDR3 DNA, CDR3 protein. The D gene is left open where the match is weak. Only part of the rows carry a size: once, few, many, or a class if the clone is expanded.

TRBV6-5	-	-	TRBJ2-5	TGTGCCAACAGGGCGACTCTCCACTTC	CANRATLHF
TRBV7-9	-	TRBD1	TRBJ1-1	TGTGCCAGCAACACACAGGGGGGTACTGAAGCTTTCTTT	CASNTQGGTEAFF
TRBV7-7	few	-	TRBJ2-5	TGTGCTAGCAGCCCAGGGTTAGTTCAAGAGACCCAGTACTTC	CASSPGLVQETQYF
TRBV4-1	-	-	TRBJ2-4	TGCGCCAGCAGCCAAGTTGGGGCAGGGTGGGACATTCAGTACTTC	CASSQVGAGWDIQYF
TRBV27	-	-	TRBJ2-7	TGTGCCAGCAGTTGGTCGCGGACCTACGAGCAGTACTTC	CASSWSRTYEQYF
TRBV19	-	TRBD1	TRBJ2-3	TGTGCCAGTAGTCCCCGAGGGGACAGGGAAAGGAGCACGCTGACAGATACGCAGTATTTT	CASSPRGDRERSTLTDTQYF
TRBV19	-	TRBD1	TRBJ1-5	TGTGCCAGTAGTGCCTGGGACAGGGACAATCAGCCCCAGCATTTT	CASSAWDRDNQPQHF
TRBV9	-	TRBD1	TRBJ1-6	TGTGCCAGCAGCGCGGAGGGGACAGAAAATTCACCCCTCCACTTT	CASSAEGTENSPLHF
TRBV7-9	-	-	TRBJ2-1	TGTGCCAGCAGCCCAGTCGTGTCCAATGAGCAGTTCTTC	CASSPVVSNEQFF
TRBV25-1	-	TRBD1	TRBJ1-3	TGTGCCAGCAGTGAAGACAGGGGTAGCAACACCATATATTTT	CASSEDRGSNTIYF
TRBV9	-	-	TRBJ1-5	TGTGCCAGCAGCGCAACAGTCGGGTGGAATCAGCCCCAGCATTTT	CASSATVGWNQPQHF
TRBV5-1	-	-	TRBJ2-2	TGCGCCAGCAGCTTAGAGAGGGAGGAGCTCCGCGATACCGGGGAGCTGTTTTTT	CASSLEREELRDTGELFF
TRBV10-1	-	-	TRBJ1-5	TGCGCCAGCAGTGAGACCGCCAGGGCGAATCAGCCCCAGCATTTT	CASSETARANQPQHF
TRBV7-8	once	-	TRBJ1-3	TGTGCCAGCAGCTTAGATGGGAACCCCATATATTTT	CASSLDGNPIYF
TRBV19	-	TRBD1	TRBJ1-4	TGTGCCAGTAGTCCGCCAGGGGGCCCCTATGAAAAACTGTTTTTT	CASSPPGGPYEKLFF
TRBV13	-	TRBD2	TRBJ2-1	TGTGCCAGCAGCGTCCGGACTAGCGTAGGCAATGAGCAGTTCTTC	CASSVRTSVGNEQFF
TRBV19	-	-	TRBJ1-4	TGTGCCAGTAGTATCGGCAATCCCCATAATGAAAAACTGTTTTTT	CASSIGNPHNEKLFF
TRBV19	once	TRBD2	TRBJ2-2	TGTGCCAGCGTAGCGGGAGTTAACGGGGAGCTGTTTTTT	CASVAGVNGELFF
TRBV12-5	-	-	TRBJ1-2	TGTGCTAGTGGTCCCCAGAGGGATGGCTACACCTTC	CASGPQRDGYTF
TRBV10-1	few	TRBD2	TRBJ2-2	TGCGCCAGCAGTGAGCGGGGGGCCGGGGAGCTGTTTTTT	CASSERGAGELFF
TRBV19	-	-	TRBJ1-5	TGTGCCAGTAGTATTTCTTCTATTCAGCCCCAGCATTTT	CASSISSIQPQHF
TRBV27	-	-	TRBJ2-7	TGTGCCAGCAGTTTATCGTTGGGTACCTACGAGCAGTACTTC	CASSLSLGTYEQYF
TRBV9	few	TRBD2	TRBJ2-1	TGTGCCAGCAGCGAGCGCCTAGCGGGAGACTACAATGAGCAGTTCTTC	CASSERLAGDYNEQFF
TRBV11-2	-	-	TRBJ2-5	TGTGCCAGCAGCTTAACCAATACGATTCAAGAGACCCAGTACTTC	CASSLTNTIQETQYF
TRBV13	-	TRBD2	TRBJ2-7	TGTGCCAGCAGCTCCACGACAGGACCGCCAGCGGGAGGGCCCTACGAGCAGTACTTC	CASSSTTGPPAGGPYEQYF
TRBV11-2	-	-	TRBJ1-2	TGTGCCAGCAGCTTAAGGGTACTAAATGGCTACACCTTC	CASSLRVLNGYTF
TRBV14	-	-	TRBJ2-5	TGTGCCAGCAGCCAAGATCTCGGCGAGACCCAGTACTTC	CASSQDLGETQYF
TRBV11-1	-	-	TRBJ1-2	TGTGCCAGCAGCTTGGGGCAGATGGGGAACTATGGCTACACCTTC	CASSLGQMGNYGYTF
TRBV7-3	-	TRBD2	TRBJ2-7	TGTGCCAGCAGCGCCACCGGGACTAGCGTCTACGAGCAGTACTTC	CASSATGTSVYEQYF